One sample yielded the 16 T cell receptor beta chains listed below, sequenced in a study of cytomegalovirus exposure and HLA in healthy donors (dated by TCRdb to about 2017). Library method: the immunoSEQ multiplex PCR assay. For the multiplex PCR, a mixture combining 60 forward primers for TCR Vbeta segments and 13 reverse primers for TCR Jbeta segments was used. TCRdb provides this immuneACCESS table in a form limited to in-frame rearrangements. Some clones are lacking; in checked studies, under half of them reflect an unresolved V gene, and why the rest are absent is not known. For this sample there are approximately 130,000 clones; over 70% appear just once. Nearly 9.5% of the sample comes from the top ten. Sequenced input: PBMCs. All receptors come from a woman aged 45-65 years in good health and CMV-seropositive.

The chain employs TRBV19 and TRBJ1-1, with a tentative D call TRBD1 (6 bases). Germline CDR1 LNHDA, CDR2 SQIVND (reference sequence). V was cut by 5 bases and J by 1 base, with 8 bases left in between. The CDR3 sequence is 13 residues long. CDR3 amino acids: CASSLQGNTEAFF. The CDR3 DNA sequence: TGTGCCAGTAGTTTACAGGGGAACACTGAAGCTTTCTTT. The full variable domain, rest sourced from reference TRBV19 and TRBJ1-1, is DGGITQSPKYLFRKEGQNVTLSCEQNLNHDAMYWYRQDPGQGLRLIYYSQIVNDFQKGDIAEGYSVSREKKESFPLTVTSAQKNPTAFYLCASSLQGNTEAFFGQGTRLTVV.

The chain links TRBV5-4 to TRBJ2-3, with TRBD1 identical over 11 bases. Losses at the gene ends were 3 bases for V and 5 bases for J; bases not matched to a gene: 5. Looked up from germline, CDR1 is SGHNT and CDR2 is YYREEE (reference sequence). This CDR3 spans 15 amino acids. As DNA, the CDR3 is TGTGCCAGCAGCTCAATGGGGACAGGGGGAGATACGCAGTATTTT. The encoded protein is CASSSMGTGGDTQYF.

In nucleotides, the CDR3 is TGTGCCAGCAGTGAATTAGCGGGAGGGGGGTTAGATACGCAGTATTTT. Translated: CASSELAGGGLDTQYF. The chain recombines TRBV6-1 with TRBJ2-3; 11 nucleotides line up with TRBD2. Trimming at V came to 2 bases and at J to 5 bases, leaving 6 bases not matched to a gene. Germline assignment: CDR1 MNHNS and CDR2 SASEGT. The CDR3 loop spans 16 amino acids.

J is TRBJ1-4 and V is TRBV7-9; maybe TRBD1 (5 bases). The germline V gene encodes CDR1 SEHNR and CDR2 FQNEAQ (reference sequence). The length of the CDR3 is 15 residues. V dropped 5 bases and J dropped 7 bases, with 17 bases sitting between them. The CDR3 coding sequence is TGTGCCAGCAGCCCAGGAGGGGTAAGCGGTGAAAAACTGTTTTTT. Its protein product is CASSPGGVSGEKLFF.

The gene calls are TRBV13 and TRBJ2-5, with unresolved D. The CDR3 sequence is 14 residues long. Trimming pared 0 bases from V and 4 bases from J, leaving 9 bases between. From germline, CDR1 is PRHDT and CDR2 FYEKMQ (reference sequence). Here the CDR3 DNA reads TGTGCCAGCAGCTTAGGCGGAGTCGGAGAGACCCAGTACTTC. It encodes CASSLGGVGETQYF. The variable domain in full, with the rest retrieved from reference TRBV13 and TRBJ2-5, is AAGVIQSPRHLIKEKRETATLKCYPIPRHDTVYWYQQGPGQDPQFLISFYEKMQSDKGSIPDRFSAQQFSDYHSELNMSSLELGDSALYFCASSLGGVGETQYFGPGTRLLVL.

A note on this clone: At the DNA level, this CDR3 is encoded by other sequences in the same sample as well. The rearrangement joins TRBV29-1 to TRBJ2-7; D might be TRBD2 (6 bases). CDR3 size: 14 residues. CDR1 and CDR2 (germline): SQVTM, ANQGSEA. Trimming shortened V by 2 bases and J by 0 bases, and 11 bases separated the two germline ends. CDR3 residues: CSVELRGSSYEQYF. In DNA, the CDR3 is TGCAGCGTTGAACTGCGGGGCAGCTCCTACGAGCAGTACTTC.

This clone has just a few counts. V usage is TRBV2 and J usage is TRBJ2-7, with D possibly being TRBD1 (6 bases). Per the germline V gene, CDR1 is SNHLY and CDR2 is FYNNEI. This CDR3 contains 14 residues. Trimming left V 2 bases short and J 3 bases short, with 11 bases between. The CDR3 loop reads CASSEQGSYYEQYF. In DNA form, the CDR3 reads TGTGCCAGCAGTGAACAGGGGTCCTACTACGAGCAGTACTTC.

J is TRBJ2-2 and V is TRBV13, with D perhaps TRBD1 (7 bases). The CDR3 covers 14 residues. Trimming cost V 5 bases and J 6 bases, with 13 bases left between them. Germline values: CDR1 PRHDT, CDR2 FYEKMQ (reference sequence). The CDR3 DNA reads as TGTGCCAGCAGCCCATCCAGGGGGGCCGGGGAGCTGTTTTTT. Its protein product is CASSPSRGAGELFF.

The CDR3, as DNA: TGCGCCAGCAGCTTAGACAGGAACTCTGGAAACACCATATATTTT. This codes for CASSLDRNSGNTIYF. The chain carries TRBV5-1 and TRBJ1-3, with a tentative D call TRBD1 (6 bases). Germline-derived CDR1 and CDR2 are SGHRS and YFSETQ. Between the trimmed V and J ends, which lost 2 bases and 0 bases, there was a span of 9 bases. There are 15 residues in the CDR3.

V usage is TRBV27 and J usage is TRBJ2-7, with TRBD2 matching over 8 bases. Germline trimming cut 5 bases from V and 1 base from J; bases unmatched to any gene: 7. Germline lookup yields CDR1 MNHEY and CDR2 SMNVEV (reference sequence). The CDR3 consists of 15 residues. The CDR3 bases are TGTGCCAGCAGTCGGGAGGGGCGGGCGTCCTACGAGCAGTACTTC. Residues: CASSREGRASYEQYF.

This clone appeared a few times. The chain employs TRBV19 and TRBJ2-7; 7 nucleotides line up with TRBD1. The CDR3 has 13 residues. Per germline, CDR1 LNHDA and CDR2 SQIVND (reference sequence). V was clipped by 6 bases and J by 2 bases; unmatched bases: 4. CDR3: CASSRDRAYEQYF. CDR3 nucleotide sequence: TGTGCCAGTAGCCGCGACAGGGCCTACGAGCAGTACTTC.

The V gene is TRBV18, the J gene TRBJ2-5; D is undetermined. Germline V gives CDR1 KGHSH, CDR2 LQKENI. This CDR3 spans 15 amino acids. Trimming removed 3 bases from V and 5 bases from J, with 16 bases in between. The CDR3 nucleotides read TGTGCCAGCTCACCGCGACACCTGGTGGATGAGACCCAGTACTTC. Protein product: CASSPRHLVDETQYF.

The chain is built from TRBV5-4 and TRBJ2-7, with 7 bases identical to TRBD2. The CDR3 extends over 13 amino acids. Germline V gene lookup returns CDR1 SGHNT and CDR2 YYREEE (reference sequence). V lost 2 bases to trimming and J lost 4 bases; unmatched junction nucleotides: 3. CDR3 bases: TGTGCCAGCAGCTTCGGGACTAATTACGAGCAGTACTTC. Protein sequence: CASSFGTNYEQYF. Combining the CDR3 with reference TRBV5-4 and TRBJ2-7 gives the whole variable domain ETGVTQSPTHLIKTRGQQVTLRCSSQSGHNTVSWYQQALGQGPQFIFQYYREEENGRGNFPPRFSGLQFPNYSSELNVNALELDDSALYLCASSFGTNYEQYFGPGTRLTVT.

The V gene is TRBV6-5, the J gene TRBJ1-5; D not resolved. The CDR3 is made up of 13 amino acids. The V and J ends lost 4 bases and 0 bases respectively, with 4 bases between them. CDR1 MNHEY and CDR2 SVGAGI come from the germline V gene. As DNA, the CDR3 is TGTGCCAGCAGTTCACATAGCAATCAGCCCCAGCATTTT. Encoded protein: CASSSHSNQPQHF.

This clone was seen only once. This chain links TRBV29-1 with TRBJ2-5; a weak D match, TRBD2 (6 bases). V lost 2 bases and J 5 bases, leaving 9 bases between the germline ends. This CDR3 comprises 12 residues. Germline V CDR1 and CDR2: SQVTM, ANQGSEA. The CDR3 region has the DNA TGCAGCGTTGAACGGGGGTGGGAGACCCAGTACTTC. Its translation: CSVERGWETQYF.

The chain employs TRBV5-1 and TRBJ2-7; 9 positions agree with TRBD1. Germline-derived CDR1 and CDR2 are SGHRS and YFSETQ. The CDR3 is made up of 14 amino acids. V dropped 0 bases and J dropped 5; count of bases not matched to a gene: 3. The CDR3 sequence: CASSLEDRGNEQYF. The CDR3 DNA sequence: TGCGCCAGCAGCTTGGAGGACAGGGGCAACGAGCAGTACTTC. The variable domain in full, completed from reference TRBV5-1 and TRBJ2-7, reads KAGVTQTPRYLIKTRGQQVTLSCSPISGHRSVSWYQQTPGQGLQFLFEYFSETQRNKGNFPGRFSGRQFSNSRSEMNVSTLELGDSALYLCASSLEDRGNEQYFGPGTRLTVT.